These 17 T cell receptor beta chains came from one sample sequenced in a study of regulatory T cells in long-lasting Graves disease. According to the study, TCR beta libraries were built with iRepertoire HTBI primers and CDR3-region Arm-PCR. TCRdb ran MiXCR on the multiplex PCR reads and lists one entry per CDR3 protein. The data hold approximately 560,000 distinct CDR3 sequences, with more than 15% observed a single time. Described time point: newly diagnosed GD, antithyroid drugs for less than 3 months. Following extraction of RNA from PBMCs, that RNA was used to make the TCR library. Separately, the same data were catalogued under a study of T cells in Graves' hyperthyroidism and ophthalmopathy.

The sample consisted of peripheral blood mononuclear cells (PBMCs), taken at new diagnosis, from a patient treated with antithyroid drugs. The receptors originated from a young man with Graves disease.

The rearrangement joins TRBV6-2 or TRBV6-3 to TRBJ1-5; D unclear. This CDR3 has 14 amino acids. Per the germline V gene, CDR1 is MNHEY and CDR2 is SVGEGT. V lost 5 bases, J lost 12 bases, and 20 bases lay in between. CDR3 DNA sequence: TGTGCCAGCAGTGCGATAACGACGGAATCGTTCCAGCATTTT. Translation gives CASSAITTESFQHF.

Details on this clonotype: A much bigger clone sits one base away, suggesting this may be a read error. V usage is TRBV20-1 and J usage is TRBJ2-5, with D possibly TRBD2 on 7 matching bases. Germline CDR1 DFQATT, CDR2 SNEGSKA (reference sequence). Trimming stripped 5 bases from V and 3 bases from J, with 22 bases between. The CDR3 totals 16 residues. As DNA, the CDR3 is TGCAGTGCTCCCGGGGTAGAGAGAGGGGGGGAAGAGACCCAGTACTTC. Translated, it gives CSAPGVERGGEETQYF.

This clonotype was seen only a few times. This may come from a read error, since a much larger clone is one base off. V gene TRBV28 combines with J gene TRBJ2-7; D remains unclear. The CDR3 runs to 13 residues. V lost 3 bases and J lost 3, with 9 bases in between. CDR1 and CDR2 from the germline V gene are MDHEN and SYDVKM. CDR3 bases: TGTGCCAGCAGTTTGATGAGCGACTACGAGCAGTACTTC. It translates to CASSLMSDYEQYF.

This clonotype was found a few times. This rearrangement joins TRBV27 to TRBJ1-2; D possibly corresponds to TRBD1 (6 bases). Germline V lookup: CDR1 MNHEY, CDR2 SMNVEV (reference sequence). The V gene lost 3 bases and the J gene lost 7 bases, with 15 bases spanning the gap. The CDR3 is made up of 14 amino acids. The DNA for the CDR3 is TGTGCCAGCAGTTTTTATAGGGGGGGAAGTGGCTACACCTTC. It translates to CASSFYRGGSGYTF.

The J gene is TRBJ1-4, the V gene TRBV27, with 9 bases matching TRBD1. The CDR3 sequence is 15 residues long. Trimming removed 5 bases from V and 4 bases from J; junction bases left unmatched: 5. Germline CDR1 and CDR2: MNHEY and SMNVEV (reference sequence). CDR3 sequence reads: CASSDRGMNNEKLFF. CDR3 nucleotide sequence: TGTGCCAGCAGTGACAGGGGGATGAATAATGAAAAACTGTTTTTT.

This clonotype showed up many times. This chain links TRBV3-1 with TRBJ2-1, with D possibly being TRBD2 (6 bases). Germline values: CDR1 LGHDT, CDR2 YNNKEL (reference sequence). Trimming cost V 0 bases and J 3 bases, with 12 bases left between them. The CDR3 runs to 16 residues. The CDR3 loop reads CASSQDSGGGYNEQFF. In DNA form, the CDR3 reads TGTGCCAGCAGCCAAGATAGCGGCGGTGGCTACAATGAGCAGTTCTTC.

The chain employs TRBV6-5 and TRBJ2-5; 13 bases map to TRBD2. The DNA end is more similar to TRBJ2-7, so the J call may be wrong. Germline loops: CDR1 MNHEY, CDR2 SVGAGI. This CDR3 has 18 amino acids. In nucleotides, the CDR3 is TGTGCCAGCAGTTACACCGCGACCGGGACTAGCGGGGCCTACGAGCAGTACTTC. Protein sequence: CASSYTATGTSGAYEQYF.

As regards this clonotype: This likely comes from a read error, as the CDR3 has no conserved phenylalanine or tryptophan at its end. V usage is TRBV27 and J usage is TRBJ1-5; TRBD1 is a possible D gene (5 bases). Trimming cost V 2 bases and J 4 bases, with 15 bases left between them. CDR3 size: 16 residues. Germline-derived CDR1 and CDR2 are MNHEY and SMNVEV (reference sequence). The CDR3 sequence: CASSLAPGRRNQPQHL. In nucleotides, the CDR3 is TGTGCCAGCAGTTTAGCCCCAGGGCGTCGAAATCAGCCCCAGCATCTT.

Concerning this clonotype itself: Since a much larger clone is just one base distant, this may be a read error. The rearrangement uses TRBV28 and TRBJ2-3, with TRBD2 as a possible D gene (6 bases). The CDR3 is 16 residues long. Germline values: CDR1 MDHEN, CDR2 SYDVKM. CDR3 in DNA: TGTACCAGCAGTCCTAGCGCTAGGAGGTACACAGATACGCAGTATTTT. Its translation is CTSSPSARRYTDTQYF.

This clonotype has at least ten counts. The rearrangement links TRBV28 to TRBJ1-5; D possibly corresponds to TRBD1 (6 bases). V was pared by 1 base and J by 2 bases, with 12 bases between. Germline V gives CDR1 MDHEN, CDR2 SYDVKM. This CDR3 has 16 residues. In DNA, the CDR3 is TGTGCCAGCAGTTTATTCAGGGGAAGTCGCAATCAGCCCCAGCATTTT. Protein product: CASSLFRGSRNQPQHF.

The genes are TRBV5-4 and TRBJ2-1; 11 positions match TRBD1. The V gene's germline CDR1 is SGHNT and CDR2 YYREEE (reference sequence). The CDR3 is 15 residues long. V was pared by 4 bases and J by 3 bases, with 3 bases of the junction left unmatched. The CDR3, as DNA: TGTGCCAGCAGCGGCGGGACAGGGGGCTACAATGAGCAGTTCTTC. It codes for CASSGGTGGYNEQFF.

The table lists this clonotype with a few counts. The rearrangement uses TRBV19 and TRBJ2-1, with D perhaps matching TRBD2 (5 bases). The V gene lost 7 bases and the J gene lost 2 bases, with 12 bases spanning the gap. In germline, CDR1 is LNHDA, CDR2 SQIVND (reference sequence). The CDR3 is made up of 14 amino acids. The CDR3 spells CASTAAATYNEQFF. The CDR3 nucleotides read TGTGCCAGTACAGCAGCGGCGACCTACAATGAGCAGTTCTTC.

This clonotype was seen at least ten times. The gene calls are TRBV12-3 or TRBV12-4 and TRBJ2-1; D is possibly TRBD1 (8 bases). Trimming removed 5 bases at V and 5 bases at J, with 13 bases between. This CDR3 comprises 14 residues. The CDR3, as DNA: TGTGCCAGCAGTCGGACAGGGAGGGACAATGAGCAGTTCTTC. The encoded protein is CASSRTGRDNEQFF.

This clonotype has at least ten counts. The chain uses TRBV27 and TRBJ1-2, with no clear D. Germline CDR1 is MNHEY and CDR2 is SMNVEV (reference sequence). V lost 4 bases, J lost 2 bases, and 11 bases lay in between. The CDR3 covers 14 residues. The CDR3 region is CASSSHGGNYGYTF. The CDR3 DNA reads TGTGCCAGCAGTTCCCACGGCGGAAACTATGGCTACACCTTC.

This clonotype was recorded many times. V and J are TRBV6-1 and TRBJ2-7; D gene uncertain. The CDR3 sequence is 11 residues long. Germline V gene lookup returns CDR1 MNHNS and CDR2 SASEGT. Trimming left V 2 bases short and J 5 bases short, with 4 bases between. This CDR3 is CASSETHEQYF. The CDR3 DNA is TGTGCCAGCAGTGAAACCCACGAGCAGTACTTC.

The J gene is TRBJ2-7, the V gene TRBV7-9, with D unclear. Deletions cut 3 bases from V and 3 bases from J, with 9 bases between. Germline values: CDR1 SEHNR, CDR2 FQNEAQ (reference sequence). The CDR3 is 13 amino acids. CDR3 bases: TGTGCCAGCAGCTTTTCATTCTTCTACGAGCAGTACTTC. Translation gives CASSFSFFYEQYF.

This clonotype was seen ten or more times. The CDR3 DNA follows: TGTGCCAGCAGTTTGGGTGGCGGGAGGGCCGTCGAGACCCAGTACTTC. Translating gives CASSLGGGRAVETQYF. The rearrangement joins TRBV12-3 or TRBV12-4 to TRBJ2-5; 9 bases agree with TRBD2. The CDR3 runs to 16 residues. The J segment lost 5 bases and the V segment lost 3 bases, leaving 10 bases of the junction unmatched.